This TCR beta chain emerged from a study of blood T cell repertoires in COVID-19. V shed 0 bases and J 3 bases; nucleotides not matched to a gene: 8. This CDR3 region has 17 residues. CDR1 and CDR2 from the germline V gene are ENHRY and SYGVKD. The assay was immunoSEQ multiplex PCR, and TCRdb's table has in-frame clones only and misses some. The sample lists 250,000 to 300,000 clones; roughly 90% were seen once. This receptor was taken from a woman in her thirties or forties who had recovered from COVID-19. The V and J genes are TRBV10-3 and TRBJ2-5; the match to TRBD2 covers 9 bases. Sequencing was done on a sample of PBMCs or T cells enriched from blood (not recorded which). The CDR3 is CAISESGLAGPKETQYF. CDR3 nucleotides: TGTGCCATCAGTGAGTCTGGTCTAGCGGGGCCTAAAGAGACCCAGTACTTC.